Described below is a single TCR beta chain sequence and its context. Its antigen is not known. An end of the junction does not agree with germline; a read error may underlie this. CDR3 length: 16 amino acids. Germline assignment: CDR1 SEHNR and CDR2 FQNEAQ (reference sequence). TCR beta cDNA was made from 450 to 500 ng total RNA with a constant-region primer. Libraries covering TCR beta were generated through three nested multiplex PCR rounds (using a slightly modified ARM-PCR). The first two PCR rounds, around 11 cycles each, used TRBV1-TRBV30 forward primers and a C-beta reverse primer. TCRdb recomputed calls from the multiplex PCR reads with MiXCR, one row per CDR3 protein. The sample records tens of thousands of distinct CDR3 sequences, 75% being singletons. This record comes from a study of tumor-infiltrating lymphocytes in primary liver carcinoma. Study-wide context: Yields of productive TCRbeta reads ranged from roughly 3.65 to 7.13 million per sample and were similar across tissue types. Study-level results: Pairs of tumor regions overlapped more than tumor-adjacent and tumor-blood pairs did.

Between about 18 and 33 mg of unsorted bulk tissue served as the source from which RNA and DNA were co-extracted. This clonotype originated in a woman aged 25-40 years with primary liver carcinoma and hepatitis B virus infection. Sequenced sample: tumor-adjacent normal liver tissue. The gene calls are TRBV7-9 and TRBJ2-3, with a possible D match to TRBD1 (5 bases). This CDR3 reads CASSGYRWYSKDTQYF. The CDR3 coding sequence is TGTGCCAGCAGCGGGTACAGGTGGTACAGCAAAGATACGCAGTATTTT.